This T cell receptor (beta chain) was obtained from a study of T cells in women clearing cervical HPV infection (dated by TCRdb to the late 2010s). At the level of the whole study: The cases were some 25 women with histologically confirmed HPV16-related CIN3 or worse, and 2 of these cases were invasive cancers. The parent cohort enrolled 8,500 to 11,000 women aged 18 or older in Guanacaste, Costa Rica, during about 1993 to 1994 and followed them for 7 to 8 years. Cases and controls were matched on age within five years and on year of sample collection. Median age was about 32 years in cases versus approximately 37 in controls, and baseline characteristics did not differ significantly. Five blinded duplicates per group were added as quality controls, so that 60 or so samples were obtained: around 50 participants and 10 replicates. Case blood was taken at the visit when the lesion was first identified, whereas control blood was taken when infection was no longer detected. Since only a few of the women had HLA typing available, the possibility that HLA type was acting as a confounder could not be ruled out. Among cases, blood sampling came a median of roughly 150 days after lesion detection, with an interquartile range of roughly 85 to 200 days. The exploratory proof-of-principle case-control study was nested within the Guanacaste HPV Natural History Study in Costa Rica and compared TCR repertoires across cervical HPV16 outcomes. Controls were 25 women whose single incident HPV16 infection cleared within 12 months without precancer or cancer developing. Broad study findings and their caveats: Random forest classifiers that combined richness and V gene abundances separated cases from controls with an estimated AUC of 0.83. Because of the cross-sectional design, the study could not determine whether the associations came before infection or resulted from infection, and neither effector/memory subsets nor HPV-specific T cells were isolated. TCR repertoire richness was significantly higher in CIN3+ cases than in controls across sequencing depths, while evenness did not differ. Cases had lower TRBV6-7 relative abundance than controls (about 0.099% versus 0.16%; Bonferroni P = 0.0008). Because the number of T cells in each sample was unknown, differences in richness could reflect differing T-cell content rather than repertoire biology.

TCR beta CDR3 regions were amplified by multiplex PCR using the immunoSEQ assay from an average of about 1,200 ng genomic DNA per sample. The assay corrected primer bias using a complete synthetic TCR repertoire to establish an amplification baseline. Amplicons were sequenced on the Illumina platform. From the authors' description of their analysis: Error correction of the sequences involved clustering with frequency ratios plus a modified nearest-neighbor algorithm, after which the sequences were analyzed in the immunoSEQ Analyzer using IMGT gene definitions. TCR richness and evenness were averaged over 20 rarefaction repeats at each rarefaction depth, excluding samples with fewer sequences than the depth. Wilcoxon rank sum tests with FDR correction were used to compare relative abundances of V, D and J genes between the groups. Blinded duplicates gave an intraclass correlation of around 95% for TCR richness and an average of roughly 76% across about 65 gene segments. As stored in TCRdb, this immuneACCESS dataset retains in-frame rearrangements with V and J assigned. A fraction of the clones does not appear; measured against another copy, unresolved V genes explain less than half of the discrepancy, and the remainder lacks a known reason. The V and J calls and clone size come from that table; D and trimming were worked out from the DNA. The sample's own table lists fewer than 50,000 clones. The ten largest clones represent 6.5% to 8.5% of the sample.

Points on this clone: Its binding antigen is unknown. The read finishes 3 residues shy of the CDR3 end, and the germline J gene is used to complete it.

Every participant had a single incident cervical HPV16 infection, and prevalent HPV16 infections were excluded. Cervical HPV DNA was detected by MY09/MY11 PCR and genotyped by dot-blot hybridization. Approximately 16 mL of heparinized blood were centrifuged, and the buffy coat was aliquoted, frozen at -30°C, then stored at -80°C. QIAGEN kits were used to extract genomic DNA from the buffy coat specimens. Trimming accounts for 6 bases at V and 2 bases at J, while the number of junction bases matched to no gene is 8. CDR3 length: 15 amino acids, cysteine to phenylalanine. The DNA has 36 bases, all within the CDR3, and is read from base 1. The CDR1 and CDR2 encoded by the germline V gene (reference sequence) are DFQATT and SNEGSKA.

The source material was blood buffy coat. Here the chain combines TRBV20-1 and TRBJ2-2, and TRBD1 matches 8 of the central bases. The sequence was obtained from a woman between 18 and 75 years old with a cervical HPV16 infection that either progressed to CIN3+ or cleared (not recorded which). CDR3 reads: CSAVDRGRNTGELFF. The sequenced CDR3 bases are TGCAGTGCGGTCGACAGGGGACGAAACACCGGGGAG.